These 25 T cell receptor beta chains originate from one sample sequenced in a study of blood T cell repertoires in COVID-19. The repertoire was sequenced with immunoSEQ multiplex PCR; TCRdb's copy has only in-frame clones and lacks some. The data contain 250,000 to 300,000 clones, 70% to 90% of them singletons. The source material was peripheral blood. The receptors derive from a woman in her sixties with COVID-19, enrolled during active disease.

The V call is TRBV19, the J call TRBJ1-1; 8 bases match TRBD1. Unmatched junction bases numbered 8, after V lost 7 bases and J lost 1 base. Germline V gives CDR1 LNHDA, CDR2 SQIVND (reference sequence). The CDR3 is 15 residues long. As DNA, the CDR3 is TGTGCCAGTAAGGAGACAGGGGCCCGGAACACTGAAGCTTTCTTT. Its translation is CASKETGARNTEAFF.

This chain connects TRBV14 to TRBJ2-1, with D perhaps TRBD2 (6 bases). Germline V lookup: CDR1 SGHDN, CDR2 FVKESK. This CDR3 is built from 15 residues. With 2 bases removed from V and 2 bases from J, the gap between germline ends came to 10 bases. This CDR3 reads CASSQLATTYNEQFF. CDR3 bases: TGTGCCAGCAGCCAACTAGCGACCACCTACAATGAGCAGTTCTTC.

CDR3 amino acids: CASSHGDGRKGEQFF. CDR3 DNA sequence: TGTGCCAGCAGCCATGGTGACGGGAGAAAAGGTGAGCAGTTCTTC. V is TRBV28 and J is TRBJ2-1; D is possibly TRBD2 (6 bases). Germline loops: CDR1 MDHEN, CDR2 SYDVKM. The ends were cut back, 6 bases at V and 9 bases at J, with 21 bases in the middle. This CDR3 has 15 amino acids.

V and J are TRBV19 and TRBJ1-1, with 8 bases aligning to TRBD1. The CDR3 is 15 residues long. Germline V gene sequence: CDR1 LNHDA, CDR2 SQIVND (reference sequence). V was clipped by 5 bases and J by 3 bases; unmatched bases: 8. The CDR3 bases are TGTGCCAGTAGTCGAGCAGGACAGGGTTACACTGAAGCTTTCTTT. It encodes CASSRAGQGYTEAFF.

J is TRBJ2-2 and V is TRBV7-9; the D is unclear. CDR1 is SEHNR, CDR2 FQNEAQ, per germline (reference sequence). CDR3 size: 14 residues. V lost 2 bases and J lost 8, with 12 bases in between. CDR3 protein: CASSLKLEKGELFF. The CDR3 nucleotides are TGTGCCAGCAGCTTAAAGCTCGAGAAGGGGGAGCTGTTTTTT.

The chain employs TRBV5-1 and TRBJ2-1; D is possibly TRBD2 (5 bases). The CDR3 is 13 amino acids. CDR1 is SGHRS and CDR2 is YFSETQ in the germline V gene. V shed 5 bases and J shed 0 bases, with 6 bases lying between them. In DNA form, the CDR3 reads TGCGCCAGCAGACTAGACTCCTACAATGAGCAGTTCTTC. Translation: CASRLDSYNEQFF.

The rearrangement links TRBV5-4 to TRBJ1-1; 8 bases fit TRBD1. CDR1 and CDR2 (germline): SGHNT, YYREEE (reference sequence). The J segment lost 11 bases and the V segment lost 3 bases, leaving 15 bases of the junction unmatched. The CDR3 has 15 residues. CDR3 coding DNA: TGTGCCAGCAGCTCCAGGGGGCGGGGAGTATGGCGGGCTTTCTTT. Protein: CASSSRGRGVWRAFF.

The table lists this clone with a count of one. The V call is TRBV27, the J call TRBJ1-2; 8 nucleotides agree with TRBD1. The germline CDR1 and CDR2 sequences are MNHEY and SMNVEV (reference sequence). J gave up 5 bases and V 2 bases, and 4 bases lay outside the gene matches. CDR3 length: 14 residues. CDR3 residues: CASSLKGQAYGYTF. The CDR3 bases are TGTGCCAGCAGTTTAAAGGGACAGGCGTATGGCTACACCTTC.

J is TRBJ1-6 and V is TRBV14, with a possible D match to TRBD1 (5 bases). The V and J ends lost 2 bases and 7 bases respectively, with 6 bases between them. Germline CDR1 reads SGHDN; CDR2 reads FVKESK. This CDR3 comprises 13 residues. Here the CDR3 DNA reads TGTGCCAGCAGCCAACGGGGGAATTCACCCCTCCACTTT. Translated, it gives CASSQRGNSPLHF. Full variable domain (rest looked up from reference TRBV14 and TRBJ1-6): EAGVTQFPSHSVIEKGQTVTLRCDPISGHDNLYWYRRVMGKEIKFLLHFVKESKQDESGMPNNRFLAERTGGTYSTLKVQPAELEDSGVYFCASSQRGNSPLHFGNGTRLTVT.

CDR3 residues: CASSIGVNYGYTF. CDR3 bases: TGTGCCAGTAGTATCGGAGTCAACTATGGCTACACCTTC. The genes are TRBV19 and TRBJ1-2; D gene uncertain. Trimming took off 3 bases at V and 2 bases at J, with 7 bases between the two ends. Germline V gene lookup returns CDR1 LNHDA and CDR2 SQIVND (reference sequence). The CDR3 runs to 13 residues.

The V and J genes are TRBV6-5 and TRBJ1-1, with D possibly being TRBD1 (5 bases). V lost 7 bases, J lost 4 bases, and 13 bases lay in between. From germline, CDR1 is MNHEY and CDR2 SVGAGI. The CDR3 loop spans 13 amino acids. The CDR3 sequence is CASIVREGTEAFF. The CDR3 bases are TGTGCCAGCATAGTCAGGGAGGGCACTGAAGCTTTCTTT.

The V gene is TRBV4-3, the J gene TRBJ1-1; D unresolved. CDR3 length: 15 residues. Germline CDR1 reads LGHNA; CDR2 reads YSLEER. Trimming left V 4 bases short and J 2 bases short, with 14 bases between. The DNA of the CDR3 is TGCGCCAGCAGCCTCCGCGCGAAAGTAAACACTGAAGCTTTCTTT. This gives the protein CASSLRAKVNTEAFF.

The J gene is TRBJ2-7, the V gene TRBV12-3 or TRBV12-4; maybe TRBD1 (5 bases). V lost 3 bases and J 6 bases, leaving 6 bases between the germline ends. The CDR3 is 11 residues long. CDR3 coding DNA: TGTGCCAGCAGTTTTCAGGGCGAGCAGTACTTC. Protein product: CASSFQGEQYF.

This clone appeared a single time. This rearrangement joins TRBV30 to TRBJ2-3; TRBD1 might be the D (5 bases). V lost 0 bases, J lost 1 base, and 8 bases lay in between. In germline, CDR1 is GTSNPN, CDR2 SVGIG (reference sequence). This CDR3 spans 14 amino acids. For the CDR3, the DNA is TGTGCCTGGAGTGTAATAGGGGGCACAGATACGCAGTATTTT. It yields the protein CAWSVIGGTDTQYF.

The chain couples TRBV28 to TRBJ1-4; TRBD1 matches 8 bases. The ends lost 8 bases at V and 8 bases at J; junction bases unmatched: 13. The CDR3 has 15 residues. CDR1 and CDR2 from the germline V gene are MDHEN and SYDVKM. CDR3 amino acids: CASGDQGAVGEKLFF. CDR3 nucleotide sequence: TGTGCCAGCGGCGATCAGGGGGCTGTAGGAGAAAAACTGTTTTTT.

This chain connects TRBV5-1 to TRBJ2-7; 7 bases are a match to TRBD1. Germline assignment: CDR1 SGHRS and CDR2 YFSETQ. The CDR3 has 14 residues. V was clipped by 4 bases and J by 5 bases; unmatched bases: 9. In nucleotides, the CDR3 is TGCGCCAGCAGCCCCAATCCGACAGGGAACGAGCAGTACTTC. Its protein product is CASSPNPTGNEQYF.

V and J are TRBV27 and TRBJ2-1; D might be TRBD2 (5 bases). Germline values: CDR1 MNHEY, CDR2 SMNVEV (reference sequence). V lost 7 bases and J lost 1, with 14 bases in between. The CDR3 consists of 15 residues. CDR3 sequence (DNA): TGTGCCAGCAAAGGCGGCGGGTTTTCCTACAATGAGCAGTTCTTC. Protein: CASKGGGFSYNEQFF.

About this clone itself: The sample holds other DNA sequences that translate to the same CDR3. V and J are TRBV18 and TRBJ1-4, with 10 positions matching TRBD1. CDR1 KGHSH and CDR2 LQKENI come from the germline V gene. Trimming at V came to 0 bases and at J to 5 bases, leaving 0 bases not matched to a gene. The CDR3 totals 15 residues. CDR3 bases: TGTGCCAGCTCACCACCGGGACAGGGGAATGAAAAACTGTTTTTT. Translation: CASSPPGQGNEKLFF.

The V call is TRBV19, the J call TRBJ2-3; 10 bases fit TRBD1. The CDR3 loop spans 16 amino acids. V lost 1 base to trimming and J lost 4 bases; unmatched junction nucleotides: 5. Germline loops: CDR1 LNHDA, CDR2 SQIVND (reference sequence). The CDR3 spells CASSIGDRGRADTQYF. In DNA, the CDR3 is TGTGCCAGTAGTATAGGAGACAGGGGGCGCGCAGATACGCAGTATTTT.

The chain recombines TRBV5-6 with TRBJ1-3; D not resolved. The CDR3 spans 12 residues. Per germline, CDR1 SGHDT and CDR2 YYEEEE. V lost 4 bases, J lost 4 bases, and 6 bases lay in between. CDR3 amino acids: CASSRLGNTIYF. The CDR3 region has the DNA TGTGCCAGCAGCCGACTAGGAAACACCATATATTTT.

The chain employs TRBV27 and TRBJ2-7, with 10 bases that match TRBD1. In germline, CDR1 is MNHEY, CDR2 SMNVEV (reference sequence). CDR3 length equals 13 residues. V was pared by 5 bases and J by 4 bases, with 2 bases of the junction left unmatched. CDR3 loop: CASSRTGGYEQYF. Here the CDR3 DNA reads TGTGCCAGCAGTAGGACAGGGGGTTACGAGCAGTACTTC.

This clone was picked up one time. The chain is built from TRBV29-1 and TRBJ1-5; D uncertain. The V gene lost 4 bases and the J gene lost 4 bases, with 11 bases spanning the gap. Germline lookup yields CDR1 SQVTM and CDR2 ANQGSEA. The CDR3 has 13 amino acids. The CDR3 nucleotides read TGCAGCGTTGTTGTTCGGAGTAATCAGCCCCAGCATTTT. Amino acids: CSVVVRSNQPQHF. Looking up the rest from reference TRBV29-1 and TRBJ1-5 gives the full variable domain: SAVISQKPSRDICQRGTSLTIQCQVDSQVTMMFWYRQQPGQSLTLIATANQGSEATYESGFVIDKFPISRPNLTFSTLTVSNMSPEDSSIYLCSVVVRSNQPQHFGDGTRLSIL.

The V and J genes are TRBV18 and TRBJ2-3, with 9 bases aligning to TRBD2. Per the germline V gene, CDR1 is KGHSH and CDR2 is LQKENI. Germline trimming cut 3 bases from V and 1 base from J; bases unmatched to any gene: 2. CDR3 size: 15 residues. The CDR3 loop is CASSPVAGGTDTQYF. The CDR3 nucleotides read TGTGCCAGCTCACCTGTAGCGGGAGGCACAGATACGCAGTATTTT.

This clone was detected only a few times. The V gene is TRBV18, the J gene TRBJ2-6, with 11 nucleotides matching TRBD2. Germline trimming cut 2 bases from V and 0 bases from J; bases unmatched to any gene: 3. Germline V gives CDR1 KGHSH, CDR2 LQKENI. The CDR3 has 18 amino acids. Written as DNA, the CDR3 is TGTGCCAGCTCACCAGGGACTAGCGGCCTCTCTGGGGCCAACGTCCTGACTTTC. Residues: CASSPGTSGLSGANVLTF.

J is TRBJ2-3 and V is TRBV7-3; unclear D gene. Germline CDR1 and CDR2: SGHTA and FQGTGA. The length of the CDR3 is 13 residues. Trimming removed 4 bases from V and 6 bases from J, with 11 bases in between. The CDR3 sequence is CASSYRPKDTQYF. As DNA, the CDR3 is TGTGCCAGCAGCTACAGACCAAAGGATACGCAGTATTTT.